The subject of this entry is one T cell receptor beta chain. The data are from a study of PD-L1 blockade in urothelial cancer. Across the study: Analyses were performed on blood at 3 weeks after treatment start (the second dose) and at 6 weeks.

Described time point: pretreatment peripheral blood. Clones were read by immunoSEQ multiplex PCR, and TCRdb kept only the in-frame ones, dropping some. The sample carries about 52,000 clones, approximately 77% recorded once. Germline V gene data show CDR1 as SGHDN and CDR2 as FVKESK. The CDR3 sequence is 16 residues long. The V and J ends lost 3 bases and 0 bases respectively, with 11 bases between them. This receptor was obtained from a man in his 70s with urothelial cancer. The chain combines TRBV14 with TRBJ1-4; unclear D gene. The starting material was PBMCs, obtained around atezolizumab (anti-PD-L1) treatment. The CDR3 sequence is CASSQSPAATNEKLFF. As DNA, the CDR3 is TGTGCCAGCAGCCAGTCACCCGCAGCAACTAATGAAAAACTGTTTTTT.